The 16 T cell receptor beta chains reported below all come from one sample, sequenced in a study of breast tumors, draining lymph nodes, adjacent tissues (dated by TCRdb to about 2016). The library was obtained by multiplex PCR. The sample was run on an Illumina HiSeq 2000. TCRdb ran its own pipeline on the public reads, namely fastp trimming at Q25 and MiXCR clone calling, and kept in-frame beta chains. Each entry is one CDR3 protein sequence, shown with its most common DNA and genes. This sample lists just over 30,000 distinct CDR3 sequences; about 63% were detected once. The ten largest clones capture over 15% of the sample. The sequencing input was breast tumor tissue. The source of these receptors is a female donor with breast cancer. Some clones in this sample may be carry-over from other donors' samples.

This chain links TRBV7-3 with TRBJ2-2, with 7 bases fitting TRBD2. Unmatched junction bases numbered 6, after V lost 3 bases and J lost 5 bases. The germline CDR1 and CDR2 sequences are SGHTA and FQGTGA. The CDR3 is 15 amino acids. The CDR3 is CASSFGGRSTGELFF. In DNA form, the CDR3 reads TGTGCCAGCAGCTTCGGCGGGAGATCGACCGGGGAGCTGTTTTTT. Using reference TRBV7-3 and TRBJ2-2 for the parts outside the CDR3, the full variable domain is GAGVSQTPSNKVTEKGKYVELRCDPISGHTALYWYRQSLGQGPEFLIYFQGTGAADDSGLPNDRFFAVRPEGSVSTLKIQRTERGDSAVYLCASSFGGRSTGELFFGEGSRLTVL.

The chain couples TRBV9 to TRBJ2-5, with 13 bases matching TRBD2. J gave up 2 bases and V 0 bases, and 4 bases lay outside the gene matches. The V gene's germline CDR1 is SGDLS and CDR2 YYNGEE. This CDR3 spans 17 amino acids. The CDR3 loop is CASSVEGTSGTQETQYF. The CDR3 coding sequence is TGTGCCAGCAGCGTAGAGGGGACTAGCGGGACTCAAGAGACCCAGTACTTC.

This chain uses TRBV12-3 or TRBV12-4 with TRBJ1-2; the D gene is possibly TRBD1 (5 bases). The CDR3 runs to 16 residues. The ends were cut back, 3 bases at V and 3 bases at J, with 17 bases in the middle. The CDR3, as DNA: TGTGCCAGCAGTTTTGGGGCAGGGACTTTCTACTATGGCTACACCTTC. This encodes CASSFGAGTFYYGYTF.

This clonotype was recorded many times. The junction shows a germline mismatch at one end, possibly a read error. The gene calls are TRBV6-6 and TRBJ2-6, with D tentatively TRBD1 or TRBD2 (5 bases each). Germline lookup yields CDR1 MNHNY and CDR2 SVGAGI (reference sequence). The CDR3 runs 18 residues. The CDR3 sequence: CASSHSPGRLSGANVLTF. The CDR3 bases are TGTGCCAGCAGTCACTCACCGGGACGCCTCTCTGGGGCCAACGTCCTGACTTTC.

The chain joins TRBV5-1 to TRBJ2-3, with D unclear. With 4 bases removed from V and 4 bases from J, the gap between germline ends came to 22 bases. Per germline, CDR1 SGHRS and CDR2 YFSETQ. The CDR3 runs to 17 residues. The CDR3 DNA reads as TGCGCCAGCAGCGCTCCGATCGAAGACAAGGCTGCAGATACGCAGTATTTT. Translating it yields CASSAPIEDKAADTQYF.

The CDR3 loop is CASSEVGQHYGYTF. The DNA of the CDR3 is TGTGCCAGCAGTGAAGTAGGACAGCACTATGGCTACACCTTC. The chain couples TRBV25-1 to TRBJ1-2; tentatively, D is TRBD1 (6 bases). Per the germline V gene, CDR1 is MGHDK and CDR2 is SYGVNS. CDR3 length: 14 amino acids. V gave up 2 bases and J gave up 3 bases, with 10 bases separating them.

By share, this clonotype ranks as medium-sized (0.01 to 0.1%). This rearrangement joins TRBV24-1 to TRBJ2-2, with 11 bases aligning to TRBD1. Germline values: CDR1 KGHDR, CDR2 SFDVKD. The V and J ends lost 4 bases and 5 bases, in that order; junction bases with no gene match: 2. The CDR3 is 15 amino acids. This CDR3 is CATSEGTGGTGELFF. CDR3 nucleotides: TGTGCCACCAGTGAAGGGACAGGGGGAACCGGGGAGCTGTTTTTT.

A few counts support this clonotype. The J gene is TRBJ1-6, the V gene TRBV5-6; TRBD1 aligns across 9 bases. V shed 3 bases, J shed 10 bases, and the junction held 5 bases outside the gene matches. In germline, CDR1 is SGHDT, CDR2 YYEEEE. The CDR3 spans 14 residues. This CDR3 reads CASSSDRGRSPLHF. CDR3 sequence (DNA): TGTGCCAGCAGCTCGGACAGGGGACGCTCACCCCTCCACTTT.

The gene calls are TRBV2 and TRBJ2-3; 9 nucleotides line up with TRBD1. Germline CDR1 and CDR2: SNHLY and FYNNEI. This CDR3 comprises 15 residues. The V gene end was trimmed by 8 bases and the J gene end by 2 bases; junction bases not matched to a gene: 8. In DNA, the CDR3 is TGTGCCAGCCTCGGCCGGGACAGGGCCACAGATACGCAGTATTTT. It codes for CASLGRDRATDTQYF. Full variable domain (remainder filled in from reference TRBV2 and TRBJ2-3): EPEVTQTPSHQVTQMGQEVILRCVPISNHLYFYWYRQILGQKVEFLVSFYNNEISEKSEIFDDQFSVERPDGSNFTLKIRSTKLEDSAMYFCASLGRDRATDTQYFGPGTRLTVL.

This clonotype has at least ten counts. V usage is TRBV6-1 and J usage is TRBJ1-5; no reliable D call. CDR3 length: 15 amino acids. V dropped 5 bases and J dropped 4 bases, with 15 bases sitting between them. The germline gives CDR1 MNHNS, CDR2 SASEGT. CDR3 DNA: TGTGCCAGCAGTCCCCAGTACAGAGGAAATCAGCCCCAGCATTTT. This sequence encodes CASSPQYRGNQPQHF.

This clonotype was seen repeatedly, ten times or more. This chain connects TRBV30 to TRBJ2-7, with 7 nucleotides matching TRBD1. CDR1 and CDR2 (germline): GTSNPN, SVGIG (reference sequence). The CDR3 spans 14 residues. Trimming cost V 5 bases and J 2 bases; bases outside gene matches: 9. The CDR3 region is CAWAWGQGAYEQYF. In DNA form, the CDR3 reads TGTGCCTGGGCGTGGGGGCAGGGGGCCTACGAGCAGTACTTC.

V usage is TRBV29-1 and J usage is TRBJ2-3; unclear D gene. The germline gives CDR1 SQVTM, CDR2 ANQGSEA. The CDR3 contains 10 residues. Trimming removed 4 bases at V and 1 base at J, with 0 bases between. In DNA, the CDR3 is TGCAGCGTTGGCACAGATACGCAGTATTTT. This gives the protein CSVGTDTQYF.

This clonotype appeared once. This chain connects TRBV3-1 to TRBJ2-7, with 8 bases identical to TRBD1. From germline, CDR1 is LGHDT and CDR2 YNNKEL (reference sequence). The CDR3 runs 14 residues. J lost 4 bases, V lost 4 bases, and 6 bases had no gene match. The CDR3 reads CASSLGQGGYEQYF. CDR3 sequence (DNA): TGTGCCAGCAGCCTCGGACAGGGAGGATACGAGCAGTACTTC.

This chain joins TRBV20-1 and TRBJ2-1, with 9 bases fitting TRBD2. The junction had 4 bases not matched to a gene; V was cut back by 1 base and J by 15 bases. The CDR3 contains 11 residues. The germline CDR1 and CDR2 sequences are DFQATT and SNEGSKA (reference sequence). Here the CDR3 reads CSARVGTSRFF. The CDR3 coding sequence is TGCAGTGCTAGAGTGGGGACTAGCCGGTTCTTC.

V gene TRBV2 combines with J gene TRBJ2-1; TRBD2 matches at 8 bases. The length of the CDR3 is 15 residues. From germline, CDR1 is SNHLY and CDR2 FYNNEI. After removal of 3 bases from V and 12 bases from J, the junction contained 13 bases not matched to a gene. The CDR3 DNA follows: TGTGCCAGCAGTGAGGGGGGTAGCGGGACATTTGGGCAGTTCTTC. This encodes CASSEGGSGTFGQFF. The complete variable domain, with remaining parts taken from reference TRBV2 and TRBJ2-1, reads EPEVTQTPSHQVTQMGQEVILRCVPISNHLYFYWYRQILGQKVEFLVSFYNNEISEKSEIFDDQFSVERPDGSNFTLKIRSTKLEDSAMYFCASSEGGSGTFGQFFGPGTRLTVL.

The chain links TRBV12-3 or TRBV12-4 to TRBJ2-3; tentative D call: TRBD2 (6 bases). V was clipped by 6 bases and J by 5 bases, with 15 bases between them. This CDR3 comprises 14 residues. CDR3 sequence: CASSSGARGDTQYF. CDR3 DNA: TGTGCCAGCAGCTCTGGGGCGCGGGGAGATACGCAGTATTTT.